This T cell receptor (beta chain) was documented in a study of control samples from healthy donors and cancer patients (dated by TCRdb to between 2020 and 2021). Libraries were prepared through the immunoSEQ multiplex PCR assay. TCRdb mirrors the immuneACCESS table, restricted to in-frame sequences. Some clones are absent from its copies; in checked studies, under half trace to an unresolved V gene, and the reason for the others is unknown. The sample table holds under 60,000 clones, of which 93% were seen once. The biggest ten clones account for about a quarter of the sample. CDR1 and CDR2, looked up from the germline V gene, are MNHNS and SASEGT. V sheds 1 base and J sheds 1 base, leaving 8 bases between their ends. The CDR3 holds 15 amino acids from the cysteine to the phenylalanine. Only the CDR3 DNA is retained, 45 bases long and in frame from the first base. In the case of this clone: Its antigen is not yet known. Per-base qualities were not stored, and no clone one base away is much larger.

The sample consisted of PBMCs. The receptor comes from a woman aged 45-65 years with head and neck cancer. Recombination connected TRBV6-1 to TRBJ1-5; the D segment cannot be called with confidence. The DNA is TGTGCCAGCAGTGAAGTTAATAGGAGCAATCAGCCCCAGCATTTT. This translates into CASSEVNRSNQPQHF.